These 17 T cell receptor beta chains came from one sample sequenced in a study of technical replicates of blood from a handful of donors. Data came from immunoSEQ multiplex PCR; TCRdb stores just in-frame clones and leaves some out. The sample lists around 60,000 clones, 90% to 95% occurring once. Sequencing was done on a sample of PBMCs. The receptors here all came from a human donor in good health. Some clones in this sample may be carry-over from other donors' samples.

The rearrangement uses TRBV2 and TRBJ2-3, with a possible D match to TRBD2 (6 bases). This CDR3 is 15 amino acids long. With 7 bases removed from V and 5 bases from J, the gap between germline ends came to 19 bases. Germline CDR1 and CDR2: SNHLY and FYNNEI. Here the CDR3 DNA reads TGTGCCAGCACTCTTAGCGGAGACAAGGGAGATACGCAGTATTTT. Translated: CASTLSGDKGDTQYF. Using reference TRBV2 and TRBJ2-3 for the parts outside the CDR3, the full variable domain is EPEVTQTPSHQVTQMGQEVILRCVPISNHLYFYWYRQILGQKVEFLVSFYNNEISEKSEIFDDQFSVERPDGSNFTLKIRSTKLEDSAMYFCASTLSGDKGDTQYFGPGTRLTVL.

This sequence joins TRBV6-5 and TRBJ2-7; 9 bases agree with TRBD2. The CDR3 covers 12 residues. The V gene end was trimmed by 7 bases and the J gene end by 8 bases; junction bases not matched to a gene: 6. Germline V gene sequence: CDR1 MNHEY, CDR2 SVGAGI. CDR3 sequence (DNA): TGTGCCAGCACCGAGACTAGCGGACAGCAGTACTTC. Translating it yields CASTETSGQQYF.

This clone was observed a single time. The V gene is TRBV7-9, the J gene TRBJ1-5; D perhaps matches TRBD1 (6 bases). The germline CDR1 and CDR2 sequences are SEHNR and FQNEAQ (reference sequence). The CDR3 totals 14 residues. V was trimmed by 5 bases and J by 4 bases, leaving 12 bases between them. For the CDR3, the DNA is TGTGCCAGCAGCACCGGACAGCCAAATCAGCCCCAGCATTTT. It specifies CASSTGQPNQPQHF. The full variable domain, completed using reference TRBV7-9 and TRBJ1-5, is DTGVSQNPRHKITKRGQNVTFRCDPISEHNRLYWYRQTLGQGPEFLTYFQNEAQLEKSRLLSDRFSAERPKGSFSTLEIQRTEQGDSAMYLCASSTGQPNQPQHFGDGTRLSIL.

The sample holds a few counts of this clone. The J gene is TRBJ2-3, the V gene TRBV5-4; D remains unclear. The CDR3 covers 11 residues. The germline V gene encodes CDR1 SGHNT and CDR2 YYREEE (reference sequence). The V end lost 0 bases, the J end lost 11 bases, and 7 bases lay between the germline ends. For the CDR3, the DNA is TGTGCCAGCAGCTTGGATGCGGTGCAGTATTTT. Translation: CASSLDAVQYF.

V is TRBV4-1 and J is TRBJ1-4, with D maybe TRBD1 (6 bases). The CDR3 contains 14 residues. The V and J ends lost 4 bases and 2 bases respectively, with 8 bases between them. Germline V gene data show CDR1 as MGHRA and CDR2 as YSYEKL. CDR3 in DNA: TGCGCCAGCAGCCTGCAGGGGACTAATGAAAAACTGTTTTTT. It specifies CASSLQGTNEKLFF.

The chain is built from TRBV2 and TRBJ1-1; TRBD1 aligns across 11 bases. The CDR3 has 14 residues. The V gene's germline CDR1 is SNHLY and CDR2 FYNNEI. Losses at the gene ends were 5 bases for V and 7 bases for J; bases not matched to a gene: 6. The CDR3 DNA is TGTGCCAGCAGTAAACGGGACAGGGGGGGTGAAGCTTTCTTT. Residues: CASSKRDRGGEAFF.

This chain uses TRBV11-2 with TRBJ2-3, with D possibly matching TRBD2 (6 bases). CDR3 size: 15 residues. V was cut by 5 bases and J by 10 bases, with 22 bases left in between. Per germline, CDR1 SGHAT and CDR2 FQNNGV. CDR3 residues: CASSGDGGKTGPQYF. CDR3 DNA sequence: TGTGCCAGCAGCGGTGATGGGGGGAAAACAGGTCCGCAGTATTTT.

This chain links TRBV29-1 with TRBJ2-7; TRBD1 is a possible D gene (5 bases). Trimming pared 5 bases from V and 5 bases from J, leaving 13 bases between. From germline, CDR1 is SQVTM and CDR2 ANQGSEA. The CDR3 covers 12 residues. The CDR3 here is CSVQTGKHEQYF. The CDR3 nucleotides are TGCAGCGTTCAAACAGGTAAACACGAGCAGTACTTC.

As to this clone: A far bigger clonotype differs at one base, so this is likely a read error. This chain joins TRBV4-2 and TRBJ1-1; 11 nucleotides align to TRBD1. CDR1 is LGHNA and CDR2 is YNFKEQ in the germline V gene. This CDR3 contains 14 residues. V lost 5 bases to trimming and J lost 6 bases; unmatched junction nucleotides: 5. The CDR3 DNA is TGTGCCAGCAGCTTAGGGACAGGGGGTGCTGAAGCTTTCTTT. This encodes CASSLGTGGAEAFF.

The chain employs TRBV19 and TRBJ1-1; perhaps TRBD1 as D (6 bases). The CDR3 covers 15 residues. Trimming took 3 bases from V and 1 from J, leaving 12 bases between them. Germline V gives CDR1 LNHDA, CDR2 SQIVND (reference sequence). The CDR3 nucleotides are TGTGCCAGTAGTATGGTGGCACAGGGGAACACTGAAGCTTTCTTT. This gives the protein CASSMVAQGNTEAFF.

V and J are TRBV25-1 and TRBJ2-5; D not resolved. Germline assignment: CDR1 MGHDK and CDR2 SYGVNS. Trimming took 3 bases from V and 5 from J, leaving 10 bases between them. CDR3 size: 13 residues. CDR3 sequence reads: CASSESSEETQYF. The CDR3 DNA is TGTGCCAGCAGTGAGTCATCCGAGGAGACCCAGTACTTC.

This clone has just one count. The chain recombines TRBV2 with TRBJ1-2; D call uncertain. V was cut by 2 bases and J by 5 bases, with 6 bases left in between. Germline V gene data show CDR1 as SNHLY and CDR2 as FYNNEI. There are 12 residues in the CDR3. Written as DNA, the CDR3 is TGTGCCAGCAGTGAACAGAGGTATGGCTACACCTTC. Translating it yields CASSEQRYGYTF.

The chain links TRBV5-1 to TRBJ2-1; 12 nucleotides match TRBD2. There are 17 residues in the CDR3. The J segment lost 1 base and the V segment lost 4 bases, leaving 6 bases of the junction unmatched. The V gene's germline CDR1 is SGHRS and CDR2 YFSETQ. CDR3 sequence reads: CASSLRLAGESYNEQFF. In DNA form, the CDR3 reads TGCGCCAGCAGCCTTAGACTAGCGGGAGAATCCTACAATGAGCAGTTCTTC.

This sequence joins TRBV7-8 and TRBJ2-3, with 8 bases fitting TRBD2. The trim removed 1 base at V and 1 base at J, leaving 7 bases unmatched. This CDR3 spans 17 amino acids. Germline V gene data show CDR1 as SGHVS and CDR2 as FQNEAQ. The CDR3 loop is CASSLGVAGGGTDTQYF. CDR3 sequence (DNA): TGTGCCAGCAGCTTAGGAGTTGCGGGAGGCGGCACAGATACGCAGTATTTT.

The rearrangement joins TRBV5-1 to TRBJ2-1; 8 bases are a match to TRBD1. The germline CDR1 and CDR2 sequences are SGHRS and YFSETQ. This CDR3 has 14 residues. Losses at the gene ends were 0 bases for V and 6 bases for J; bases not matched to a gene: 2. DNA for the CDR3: TGCGCCAGCAGCTTGGGGACAGGGAGCAATGAGCAGTTCTTC. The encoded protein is CASSLGTGSNEQFF.

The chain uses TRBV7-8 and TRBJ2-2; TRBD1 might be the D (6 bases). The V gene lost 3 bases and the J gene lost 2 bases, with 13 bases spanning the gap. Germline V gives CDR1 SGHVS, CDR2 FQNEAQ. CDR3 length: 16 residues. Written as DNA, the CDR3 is TGTGCCAGCAGCTTCCCCGGGACACCTAACACCGGGGAGCTGTTTTTT. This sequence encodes CASSFPGTPNTGELFF.

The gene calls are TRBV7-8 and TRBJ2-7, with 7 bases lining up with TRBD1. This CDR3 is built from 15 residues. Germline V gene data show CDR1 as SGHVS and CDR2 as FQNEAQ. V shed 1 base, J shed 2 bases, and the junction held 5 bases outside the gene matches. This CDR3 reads CASSLVGDSPYEQYF. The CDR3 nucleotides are TGTGCCAGCAGCTTAGTAGGGGACAGCCCCTACGAGCAGTACTTC.